The 3 T cell receptor beta chains presented below share a single source sample, sequenced in a study of CD8 T cells in ankylosing spondylitis. MiXCR, run by TCRdb on the 5' RACE reads, gives a single entry per CDR3 protein. The sample lists approximately 220,000 distinct CDR3 sequences; over 9.5% were seen once. The sample taken for sequencing was blood, either unsorted or a sorted T cell fraction (not recorded which). The receptor set was obtained from a male donor with ankylosing spondylitis or in good health (not recorded which).

This clonotype came up many times. The chain links TRBV12-3 or TRBV12-4 to TRBJ2-1, with D perhaps matching TRBD1 (5 bases). The V end lost 8 bases, the J end lost 10 bases, and 15 bases lay between the germline ends. CDR3 length: 12 amino acids. The CDR3 DNA reads as TGTGCCAGCCGTAACCAGGGTCCCGAGCAGTTCTTC. Protein: CASRNQGPEQFF.

V and J are TRBV5-1 and TRBJ2-2, with D unresolved. Trimming took 0 bases from V and 3 from J, leaving 9 bases between them. The CDR3 has 15 residues. Per germline, CDR1 SGHRS and CDR2 YFSETQ. The chain's CDR3 is CASSLDSSDTGELFF. The DNA for the CDR3 is TGCGCCAGCAGCTTGGATAGTTCGGACACCGGGGAGCTGTTTTTT.

This clonotype was seen ten or more times. V is TRBV12-3 or TRBV12-4 and J is TRBJ2-2; the D gene is possibly TRBD1 (6 bases). CDR3 size: 16 residues. V was trimmed by 6 bases and J by 5 bases, leaving 19 bases between them. This CDR3 is CASSLESGVGTGELFF. CDR3 coding DNA: TGTGCCAGCAGCCTGGAATCAGGGGTCGGAACCGGGGAGCTGTTTTTT.